This T cell receptor (beta chain) was identified in a study of technical replicates of blood from a few donors. Generated by immunoSEQ multiplex PCR, the TCRdb table keeps only in-frame clones and is missing some. The sample has 65,000 to 80,000 clones, more than 85% seen once; the top ten hold 0.2% to 0.3%. A word on this clone: Within the sample, other DNA sequences also encode this same CDR3.

This sequence was found in a human donor in good health. Sequencing was done on a sample of T cells isolated from PBMCs.

CDR3 loop: CASSYSTGAYGYTF. Here the CDR3 DNA reads TGTGCCAGCAGTTACTCGACAGGGGCCTATGGCTACACCTTC. The chain couples TRBV6-5 to TRBJ1-2; 8 nucleotides match TRBD1. V lost 0 bases to trimming and J lost 4 bases; unmatched junction nucleotides: 1. The CDR3 contains 14 residues. Per germline, CDR1 MNHEY and CDR2 SVGAGI.